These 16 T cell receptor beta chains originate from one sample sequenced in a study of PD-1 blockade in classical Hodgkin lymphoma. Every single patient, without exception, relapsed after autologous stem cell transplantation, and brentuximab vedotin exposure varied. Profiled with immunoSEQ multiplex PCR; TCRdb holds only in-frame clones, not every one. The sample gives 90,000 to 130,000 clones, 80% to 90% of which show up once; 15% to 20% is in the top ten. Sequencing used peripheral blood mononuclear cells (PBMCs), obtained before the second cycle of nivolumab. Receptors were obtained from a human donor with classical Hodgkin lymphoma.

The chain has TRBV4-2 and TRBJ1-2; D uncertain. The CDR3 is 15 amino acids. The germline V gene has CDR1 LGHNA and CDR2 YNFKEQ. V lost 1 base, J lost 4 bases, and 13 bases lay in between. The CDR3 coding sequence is TGTGCCAGCAGCCAAGGCCACGACCTGCGCTATGGCTACACCTTC. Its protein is CASSQGHDLRYGYTF.

As DNA, the CDR3 is TGCGCCAGCAGCTTAGGTTTGATGAACACTGAAGCTTTCTTT. It is translated as CASSLGLMNTEAFF. V gene TRBV5-1 combines with J gene TRBJ1-1; D uncertain. CDR1 SGHRS and CDR2 YFSETQ come from the germline V gene. CDR3 length: 14 amino acids. Trimming took 2 bases from V and 0 from J, leaving 8 bases between them.

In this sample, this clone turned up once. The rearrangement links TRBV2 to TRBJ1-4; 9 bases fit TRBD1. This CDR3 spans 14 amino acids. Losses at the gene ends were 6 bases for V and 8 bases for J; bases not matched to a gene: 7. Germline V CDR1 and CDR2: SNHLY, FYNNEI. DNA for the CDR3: TGTGCCAGCAGCAATGACAGGGGGAACGAAAAACTGTTTTTT. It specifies CASSNDRGNEKLFF.

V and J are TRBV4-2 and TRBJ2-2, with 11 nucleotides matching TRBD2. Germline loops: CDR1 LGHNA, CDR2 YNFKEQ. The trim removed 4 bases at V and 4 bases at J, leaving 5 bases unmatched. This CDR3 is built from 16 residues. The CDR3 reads CASSPGLADPTGELFF. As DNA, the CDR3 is TGTGCCAGCAGCCCGGGACTAGCGGACCCCACCGGGGAGCTGTTTTTT.

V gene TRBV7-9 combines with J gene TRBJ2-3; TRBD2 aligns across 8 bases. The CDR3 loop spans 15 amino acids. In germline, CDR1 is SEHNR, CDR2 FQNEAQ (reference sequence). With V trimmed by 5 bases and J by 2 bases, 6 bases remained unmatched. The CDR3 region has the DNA TGTGCCAGCAGCCAAATAGCGGGACCCACAGATACGCAGTATTTT. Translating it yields CASSQIAGPTDTQYF.

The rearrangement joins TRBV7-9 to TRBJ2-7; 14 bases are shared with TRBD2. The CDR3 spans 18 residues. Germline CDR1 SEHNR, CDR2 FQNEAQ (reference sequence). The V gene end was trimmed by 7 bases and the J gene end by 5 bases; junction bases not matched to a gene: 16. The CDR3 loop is CASTPGTSGSYGSNEQYF. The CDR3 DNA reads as TGTGCCAGCACCCCGGGGACTAGCGGGAGTTATGGGTCGAACGAGCAGTACTTC. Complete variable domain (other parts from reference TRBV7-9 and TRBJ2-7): DTGVSQNPRHKITKRGQNVTFRCDPISEHNRLYWYRQTLGQGPEFLTYFQNEAQLEKSRLLSDRFSAERPKGSFSTLEIQRTEQGDSAMYLCASTPGTSGSYGSNEQYFGPGTRLTVT.

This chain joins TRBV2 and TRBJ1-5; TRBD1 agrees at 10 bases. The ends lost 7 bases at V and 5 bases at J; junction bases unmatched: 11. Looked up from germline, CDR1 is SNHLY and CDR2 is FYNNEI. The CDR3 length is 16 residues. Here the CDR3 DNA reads TGTGCCAGCAACGCACCCGAGGACAGGGGGGATCAGCCCCAGCATTTT. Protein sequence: CASNAPEDRGDQPQHF.

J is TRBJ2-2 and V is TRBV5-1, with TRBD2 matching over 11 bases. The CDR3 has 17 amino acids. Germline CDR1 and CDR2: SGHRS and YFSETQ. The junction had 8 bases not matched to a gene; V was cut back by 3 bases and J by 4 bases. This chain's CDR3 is CASSSGGSGRGTGELFF. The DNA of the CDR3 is TGCGCCAGCAGCTCCGGCGGTAGCGGGAGGGGCACCGGGGAGCTGTTTTTT.

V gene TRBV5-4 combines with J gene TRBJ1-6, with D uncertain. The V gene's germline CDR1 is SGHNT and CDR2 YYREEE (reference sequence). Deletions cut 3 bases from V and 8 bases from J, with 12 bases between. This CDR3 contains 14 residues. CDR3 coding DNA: TGTGCCAGCAGCTCCCTGGGTCAGGATTCACCCCTCCACTTT. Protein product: CASSSLGQDSPLHF.

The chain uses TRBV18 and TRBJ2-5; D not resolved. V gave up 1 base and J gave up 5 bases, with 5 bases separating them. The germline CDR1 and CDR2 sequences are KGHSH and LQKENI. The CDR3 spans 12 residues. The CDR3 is CASSPRAETQYF. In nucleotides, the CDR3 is TGTGCCAGCTCACCACGCGCGGAGACCCAGTACTTC.

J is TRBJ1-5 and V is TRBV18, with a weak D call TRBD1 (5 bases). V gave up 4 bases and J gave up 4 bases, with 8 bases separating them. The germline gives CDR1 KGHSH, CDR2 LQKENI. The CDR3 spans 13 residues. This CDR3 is CASSQSGNQPQHF. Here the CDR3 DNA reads TGTGCCAGCTCACAGTCAGGGAATCAGCCCCAGCATTTT.

For the CDR3, the DNA is TGTGCCAGCAGCTTGGATAGCTATGGCTACACCTTC. Protein sequence: CASSLDSYGYTF. The chain is built from TRBV7-2 and TRBJ1-2; D unclear. CDR1 and CDR2 from the germline V gene are SGHTA and FQGNSA. The CDR3 is 12 amino acids. Between the trimmed V and J ends, which lost 3 bases and 4 bases, there was a span of 6 bases.

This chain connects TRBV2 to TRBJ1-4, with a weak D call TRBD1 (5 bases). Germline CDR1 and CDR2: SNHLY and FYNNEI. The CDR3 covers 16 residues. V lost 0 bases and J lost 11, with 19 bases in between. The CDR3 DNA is TGTGCCAGCAGTGAAGCTCTGGGGGACCCAAGCCAGAAACTGTTTTTT. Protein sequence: CASSEALGDPSQKLFF.

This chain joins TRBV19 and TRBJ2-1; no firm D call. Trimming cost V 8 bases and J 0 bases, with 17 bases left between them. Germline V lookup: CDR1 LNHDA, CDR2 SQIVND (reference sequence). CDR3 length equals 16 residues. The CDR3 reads CASPEPPPSSYNEQFF. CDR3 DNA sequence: TGTGCCAGTCCGGAGCCTCCCCCGAGCTCCTACAATGAGCAGTTCTTC.

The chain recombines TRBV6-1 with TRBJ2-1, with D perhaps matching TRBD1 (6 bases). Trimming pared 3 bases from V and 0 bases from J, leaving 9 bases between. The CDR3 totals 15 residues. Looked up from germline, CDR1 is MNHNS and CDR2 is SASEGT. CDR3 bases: TGTGCCAGCAGTGATGGACAGCTCTCCTACAATGAGCAGTTCTTC. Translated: CASSDGQLSYNEQFF.

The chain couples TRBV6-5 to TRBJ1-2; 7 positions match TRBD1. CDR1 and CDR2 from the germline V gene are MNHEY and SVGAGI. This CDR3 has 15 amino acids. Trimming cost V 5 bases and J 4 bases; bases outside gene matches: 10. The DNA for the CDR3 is TGTGCCAGCAGTCACACCGGACAGGCCGGCTATGGCTACACCTTC. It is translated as CASSHTGQAGYGYTF.